This TCR beta chain was sequenced in a study of T cells after yellow fever vaccination. The germline CDR1 and CDR2 sequences are SGHTA and FQGNSA. Trimming cost V 5 bases and J 1 base, with 11 bases left between them. The CDR3 loop spans 14 amino acids. 5'RACE template switching produced TCR cDNA carrying a universal primer site and UMIs. MiXCR was run by TCRdb on the 5' RACE reads, yielding one entry per CDR3 protein. This sample has a few hundred thousand distinct CDR3 sequences; roughly a sixth occur once, and the top ten carry approximately 15%. Overall study results and limits: Sorted repertoires could include abundant contaminating clonotypes from bulk cells. Among all clonotypes, a small share was observed in both CD4 and CD8 compartments. Most clones from primary vaccination were detected again post-booster (about 96% CD4, roughly 85% CD8).

On this clonotype itself: Its matching antigen is unknown.

The gene calls are TRBV7-2 and TRBJ1-1; possible D gene TRBD1, 5 bases. The sequenced sample was PBMCs, obtained around 5 days after the first yellow fever vaccination. This clonotype was obtained from a man aged 18 to 29 who received the YFV17D yellow fever vaccine. In DNA, the CDR3 is TGTGCCAGCAGCCGAGACAGTTCGAACACTGAAGCTTTCTTT. Translating gives CASSRDSSNTEAFF. The complete variable domain, with remaining parts taken from reference TRBV7-2 and TRBJ1-1, reads GAGVSQSPSNKVTEKGKDVELRCDPISGHTALYWYRQSLGQGLEFLIYFQGNSAPDKSGLPSDRFSAERTGGSVSTLTIQRTQQEDSAVYLCASSRDSSNTEAFFGQGTRLTVV.